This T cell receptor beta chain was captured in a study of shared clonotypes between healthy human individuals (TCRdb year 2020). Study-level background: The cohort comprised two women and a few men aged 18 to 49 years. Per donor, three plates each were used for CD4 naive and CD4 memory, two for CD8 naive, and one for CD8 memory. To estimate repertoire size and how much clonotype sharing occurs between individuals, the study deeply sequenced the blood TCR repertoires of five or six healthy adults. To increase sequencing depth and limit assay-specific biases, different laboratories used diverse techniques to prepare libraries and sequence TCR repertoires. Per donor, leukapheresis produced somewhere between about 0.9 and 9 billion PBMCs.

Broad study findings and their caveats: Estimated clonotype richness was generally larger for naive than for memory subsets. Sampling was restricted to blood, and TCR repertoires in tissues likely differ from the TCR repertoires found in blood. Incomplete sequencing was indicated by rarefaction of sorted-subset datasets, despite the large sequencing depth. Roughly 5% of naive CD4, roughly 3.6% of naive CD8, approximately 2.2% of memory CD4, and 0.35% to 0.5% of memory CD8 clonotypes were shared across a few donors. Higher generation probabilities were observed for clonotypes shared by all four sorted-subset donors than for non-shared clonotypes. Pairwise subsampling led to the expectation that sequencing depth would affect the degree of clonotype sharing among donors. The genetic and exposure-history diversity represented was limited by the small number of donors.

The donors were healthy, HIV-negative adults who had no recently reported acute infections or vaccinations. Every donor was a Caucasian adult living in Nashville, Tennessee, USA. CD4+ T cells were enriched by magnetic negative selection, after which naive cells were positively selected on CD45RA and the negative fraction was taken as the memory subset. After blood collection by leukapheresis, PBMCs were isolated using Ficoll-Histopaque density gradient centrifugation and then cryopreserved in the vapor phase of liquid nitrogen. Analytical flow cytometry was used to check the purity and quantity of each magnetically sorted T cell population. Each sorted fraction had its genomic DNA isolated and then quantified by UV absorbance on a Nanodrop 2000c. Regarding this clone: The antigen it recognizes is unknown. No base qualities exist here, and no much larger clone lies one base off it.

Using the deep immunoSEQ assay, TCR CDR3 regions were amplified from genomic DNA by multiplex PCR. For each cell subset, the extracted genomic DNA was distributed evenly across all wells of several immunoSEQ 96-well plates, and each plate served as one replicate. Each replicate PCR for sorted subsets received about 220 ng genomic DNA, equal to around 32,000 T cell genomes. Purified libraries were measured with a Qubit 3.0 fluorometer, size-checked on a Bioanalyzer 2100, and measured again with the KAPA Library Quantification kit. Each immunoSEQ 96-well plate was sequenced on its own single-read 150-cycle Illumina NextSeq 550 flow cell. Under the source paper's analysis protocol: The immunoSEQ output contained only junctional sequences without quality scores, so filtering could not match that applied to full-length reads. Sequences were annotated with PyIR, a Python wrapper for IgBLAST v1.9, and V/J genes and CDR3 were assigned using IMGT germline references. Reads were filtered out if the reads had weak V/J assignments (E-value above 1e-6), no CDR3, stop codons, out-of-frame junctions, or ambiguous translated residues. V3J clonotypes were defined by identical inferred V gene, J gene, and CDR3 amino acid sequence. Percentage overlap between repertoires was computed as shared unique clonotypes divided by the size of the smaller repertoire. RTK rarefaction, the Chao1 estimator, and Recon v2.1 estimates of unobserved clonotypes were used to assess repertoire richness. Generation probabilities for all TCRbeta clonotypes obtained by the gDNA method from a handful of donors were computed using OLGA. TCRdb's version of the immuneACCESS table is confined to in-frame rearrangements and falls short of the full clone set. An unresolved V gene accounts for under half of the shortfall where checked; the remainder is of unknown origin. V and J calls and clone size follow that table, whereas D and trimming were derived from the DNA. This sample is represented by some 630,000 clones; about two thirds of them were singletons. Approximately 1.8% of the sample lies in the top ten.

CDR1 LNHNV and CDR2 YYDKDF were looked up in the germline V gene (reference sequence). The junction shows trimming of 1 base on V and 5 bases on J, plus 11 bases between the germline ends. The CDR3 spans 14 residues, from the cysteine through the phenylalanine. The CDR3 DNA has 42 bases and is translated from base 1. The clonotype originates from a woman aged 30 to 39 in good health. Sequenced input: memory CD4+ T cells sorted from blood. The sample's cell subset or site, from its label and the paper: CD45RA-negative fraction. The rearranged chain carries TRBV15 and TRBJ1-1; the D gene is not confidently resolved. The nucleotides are TGTGCCACCAGCAGAGGCCTTTCATGGACTGAAGCTTTCTTT. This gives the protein CATSRGLSWTEAFF.